This T cell receptor beta chain stems from a study of a mutant IDH1 vaccine in newly diagnosed glioma. Across the whole study: Every participant had undergone radiotherapy, temozolomide, or both before, and most underwent both. Whole-study findings and limits: In around 93% of patients, immune responses induced by the vaccine occurred.

The time point: week 47, end of study. In every dose of vaccine, 300 ug of mutant IDH1 20-mer peptide was given alongside topical imiquimod. Details on this clone: Its antigen remains unknown.

CDR3 size: 16 residues. Germline CDR1 and CDR2: SGHRS and YFSETQ. V gave up 5 bases and J gave up 0 bases; unmatched junction bases: 7. Sequencing used immunoSEQ multiplex PCR; TCRdb keeps in-frame clones, though not all of them. The data contain 30,000 to 40,000 clones, approximately 90% of them singletons. The V call is TRBV5-1, the J call TRBJ2-5; 10 nucleotides align to TRBD2. The sequence was obtained from a woman in her 30s with glioma. The sequencing here drew on PBMCs, taken from a glioma patient whose treatment included an IDH1 peptide vaccine. The CDR3 spells CASRRGGTSDQETQYF. As DNA, the CDR3 is TGCGCCAGCAGGAGGGGGGGGACTAGCGACCAAGAGACCCAGTACTTC.